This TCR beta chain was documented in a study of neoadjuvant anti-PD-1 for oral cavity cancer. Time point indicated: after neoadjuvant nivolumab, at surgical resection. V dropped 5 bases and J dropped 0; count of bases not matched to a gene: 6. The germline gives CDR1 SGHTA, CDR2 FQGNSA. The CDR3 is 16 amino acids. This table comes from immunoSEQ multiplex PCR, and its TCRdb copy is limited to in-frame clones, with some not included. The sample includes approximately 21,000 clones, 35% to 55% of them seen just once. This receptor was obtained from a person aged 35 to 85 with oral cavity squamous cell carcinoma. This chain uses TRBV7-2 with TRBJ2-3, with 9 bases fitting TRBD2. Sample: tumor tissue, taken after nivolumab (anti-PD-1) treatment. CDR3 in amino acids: CASSLRLAASTDTQYF. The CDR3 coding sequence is TGTGCCAGCAGCCTCCGACTAGCGGCTAGCACAGATACGCAGTATTTT.